This is a list of T cell receptor beta chains from one sample in a study of T cells in Graves' hyperthyroidism and ophthalmopathy. TCRdb called the multiplex PCR reads again in MiXCR, with one record for every CDR3 protein. The data hold 750,000 to 900,000 distinct CDR3 sequences, with approximately 40% observed a single time. Specimen: blood. The origin of the receptors is a man aged 18 to 29 with Graves' hyperthyroidism. Both conserved end residues are part of each CDR3. A D gene is named only where the DNA matches it firmly. Clone size, where shown, is once, few, many, or a class for clones that have expanded.

d_call	v_call	clone_size	j_call	cdr3_aa	cdr3_nt
TRBD1	TRBV12-3/TRBV12-4	.	TRBJ1-1	CASSPGQFGSFEAFF	TGTGCCAGCAGCCCGGGACAGTTCGGTTCCTTTGAAGCTTTCTTT
TRBD1	TRBV14	.	TRBJ1-1	CASSQDWRGQGGTEAFF	TGTGCCAGCAGCCAAGACTGGAGGGGACAGGGAGGCACTGAAGCTTTCTTT
.	TRBV2	many	TRBJ2-5	CASSVRDSPLETQYF	TGTGCCAGCAGTGTCCGGGACTCACCTTTGGAGACCCAGTACTTC
.	TRBV15	many	TRBJ2-7	CATSGINYEQYF	TGTGCCACCAGCGGAATTAATTACGAGCAGTACTTC
.	TRBV15	many	TRBJ1-2	CATSRARNYGYTF	TGTGCCACCAGCAGAGCCAGGAACTATGGCTACACCTTC
.	TRBV7-9	many	TRBJ1-2	CASSAPGGTVDYGYTF	TGTGCCAGCAGCGCACCGGGGGGGACCGTTGACTATGGCTACACCTTC
.	TRBV6-4	.	TRBJ2-5	CASSVRPGETQYF	TGTGCCAGCAGTGTTCGTCCGGGCGAGACCCAGTACTTC
.	TRBV9	many	TRBJ2-7	CASSAGGYEQYF	TGTGCCAGCAGCGCCGGTGGCTACGAGCAGTACTTC
TRBD1	TRBV7-6	few	TRBJ1-1	CASSSTGGPPMNTEAFF	TGTGCCAGCAGCTCGACAGGGGGCCCCCCGATGAACACTGAAGCTTTCTTT
TRBD1	TRBV12-3/TRBV12-4	few	TRBJ1-1	CASSTGGENTEAFF	TGTGCCAGCAGTACAGGGGGCGAGAACACTGAAGCTTTCTTT
.	TRBV6-1	once	TRBJ1-4	CASPEKLFF	TGTGCCAGCCCTGAAAAACTGTTTTTT
.	TRBV4-1	once	TRBJ1-3	CASSQDPGVNTIYF	TGCGCCAGCAGCCAAGATCCAGGGGTAAACACCATATATTTT
.	TRBV19	many	TRBJ1-5	CASSIVPDQPQHF	TGTGCCAGTAGTATAGTCCCTGATCAGCCCCAGCATTTT
.	TRBV7-9	.	TRBJ2-6	CASSLLGGLTF	TGTGCCAGCAGCCTTTTGGGCGGACTGACTTTC
.	TRBV5-8	.	TRBJ1-5	CASSLAAVQPQHF	TGTGCCAGCAGCTTGGCAGCGGTTCAGCCCCAGCATTTT